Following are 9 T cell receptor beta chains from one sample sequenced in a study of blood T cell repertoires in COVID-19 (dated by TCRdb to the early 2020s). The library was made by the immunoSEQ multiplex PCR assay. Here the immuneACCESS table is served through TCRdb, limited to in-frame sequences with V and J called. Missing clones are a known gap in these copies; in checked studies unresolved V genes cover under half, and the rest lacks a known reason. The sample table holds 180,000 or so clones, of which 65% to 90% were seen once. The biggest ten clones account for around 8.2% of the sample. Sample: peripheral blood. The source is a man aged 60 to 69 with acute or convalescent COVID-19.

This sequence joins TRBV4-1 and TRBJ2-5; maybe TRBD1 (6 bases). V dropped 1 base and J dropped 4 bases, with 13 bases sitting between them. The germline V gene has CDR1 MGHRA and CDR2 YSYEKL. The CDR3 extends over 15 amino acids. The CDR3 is CASSQGRGAGETQYF. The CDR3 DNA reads TGCGCCAGCAGCCAAGGCAGGGGTGCAGGAGAGACCCAGTACTTC.

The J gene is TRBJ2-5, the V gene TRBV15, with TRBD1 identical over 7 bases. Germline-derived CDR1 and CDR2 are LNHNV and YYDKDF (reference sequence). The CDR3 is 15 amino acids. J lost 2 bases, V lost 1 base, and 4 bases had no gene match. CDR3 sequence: CATSRGSGQQETQYF. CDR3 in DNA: TGTGCCACCAGCAGAGGATCGGGACAGCAAGAGACCCAGTACTTC.

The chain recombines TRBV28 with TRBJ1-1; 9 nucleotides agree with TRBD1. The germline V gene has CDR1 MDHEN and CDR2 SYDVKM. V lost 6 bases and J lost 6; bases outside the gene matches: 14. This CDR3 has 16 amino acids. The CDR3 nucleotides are TGTGCCAGCAGACACAGGGGGCTCCCTCGCAACGCTGAAGCTTTCTTT. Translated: CASRHRGLPRNAEAFF.

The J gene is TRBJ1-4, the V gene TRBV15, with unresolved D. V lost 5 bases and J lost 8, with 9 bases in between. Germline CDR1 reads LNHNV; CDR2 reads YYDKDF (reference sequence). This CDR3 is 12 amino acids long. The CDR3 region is CATSLGGEKLFF. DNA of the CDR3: TGTGCCACCAGCCTAGGAGGGGAAAAACTGTTTTTT.

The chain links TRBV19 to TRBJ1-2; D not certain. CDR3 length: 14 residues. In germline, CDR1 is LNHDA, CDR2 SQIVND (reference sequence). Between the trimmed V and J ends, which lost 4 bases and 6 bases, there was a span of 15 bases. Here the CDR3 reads CASSTSTGRHGYTF. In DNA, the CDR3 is TGTGCCAGTAGTACCTCCACGGGTCGACATGGCTACACCTTC.

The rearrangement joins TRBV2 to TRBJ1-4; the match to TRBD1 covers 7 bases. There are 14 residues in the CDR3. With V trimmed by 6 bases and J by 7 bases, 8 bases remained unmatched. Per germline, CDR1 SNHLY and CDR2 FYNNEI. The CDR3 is CASRAGTVIEKLFF. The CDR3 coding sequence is TGTGCCAGCAGGGCCGGGACAGTAATTGAAAAACTGTTTTTT.

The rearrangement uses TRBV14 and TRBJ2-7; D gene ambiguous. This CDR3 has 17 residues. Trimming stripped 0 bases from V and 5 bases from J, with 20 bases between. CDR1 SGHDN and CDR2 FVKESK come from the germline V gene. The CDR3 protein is CASSQDTSPGYEDEQYF. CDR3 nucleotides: TGTGCCAGCAGCCAAGACACCTCACCGGGTTATGAGGACGAGCAGTACTTC.

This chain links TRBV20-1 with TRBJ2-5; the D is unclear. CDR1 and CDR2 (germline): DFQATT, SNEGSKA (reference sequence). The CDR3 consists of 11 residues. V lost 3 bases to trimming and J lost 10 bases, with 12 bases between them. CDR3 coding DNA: TGCAGTGCTAGTGCCTATGTCGACCAGTACTTC. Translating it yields CSASAYVDQYF.

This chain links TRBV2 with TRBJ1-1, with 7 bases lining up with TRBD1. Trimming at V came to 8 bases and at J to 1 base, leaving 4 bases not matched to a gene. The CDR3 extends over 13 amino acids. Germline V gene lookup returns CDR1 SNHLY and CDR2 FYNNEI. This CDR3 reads CASGQAENTEAFF. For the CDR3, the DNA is TGTGCCAGCGGACAGGCCGAGAACACTGAAGCTTTCTTT.